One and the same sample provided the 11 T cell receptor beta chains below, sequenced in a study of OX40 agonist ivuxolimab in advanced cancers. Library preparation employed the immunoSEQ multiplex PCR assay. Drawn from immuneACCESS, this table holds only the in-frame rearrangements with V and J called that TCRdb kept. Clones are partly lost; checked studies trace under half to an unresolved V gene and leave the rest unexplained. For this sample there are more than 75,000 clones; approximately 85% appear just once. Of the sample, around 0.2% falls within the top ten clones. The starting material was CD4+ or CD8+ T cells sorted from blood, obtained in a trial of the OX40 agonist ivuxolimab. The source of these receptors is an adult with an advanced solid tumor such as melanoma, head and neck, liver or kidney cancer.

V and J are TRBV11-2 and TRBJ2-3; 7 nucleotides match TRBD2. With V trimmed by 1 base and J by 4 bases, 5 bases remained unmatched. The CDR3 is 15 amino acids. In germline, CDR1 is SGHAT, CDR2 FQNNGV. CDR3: CASSLGEGRSDTQYF. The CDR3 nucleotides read TGTGCCAGCAGCTTAGGGGAGGGCCGATCAGATACGCAGTATTTT.

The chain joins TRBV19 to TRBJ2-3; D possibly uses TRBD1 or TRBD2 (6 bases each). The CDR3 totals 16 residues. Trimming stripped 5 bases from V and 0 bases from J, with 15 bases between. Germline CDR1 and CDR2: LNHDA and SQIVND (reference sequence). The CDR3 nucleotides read TGTGCCAGTAGTCCCCCAGAAGGGGGGAGCACAGATACGCAGTATTTT. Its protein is CASSPPEGGSTDTQYF.

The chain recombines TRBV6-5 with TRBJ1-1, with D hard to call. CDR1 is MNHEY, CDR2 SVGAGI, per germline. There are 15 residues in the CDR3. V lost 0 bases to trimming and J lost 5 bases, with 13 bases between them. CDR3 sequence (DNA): TGTGCCAGCAGTTACTCAGGCTTGACTGTTACTGAAGCTTTCTTT. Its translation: CASSYSGLTVTEAFF.

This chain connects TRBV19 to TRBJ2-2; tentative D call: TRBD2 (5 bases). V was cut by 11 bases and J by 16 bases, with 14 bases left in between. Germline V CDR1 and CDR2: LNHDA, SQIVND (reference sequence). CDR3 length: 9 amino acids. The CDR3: CASLEGEFF. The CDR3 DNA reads TGTGCCTCTCTCGAGGGAGAGTTTTTT.

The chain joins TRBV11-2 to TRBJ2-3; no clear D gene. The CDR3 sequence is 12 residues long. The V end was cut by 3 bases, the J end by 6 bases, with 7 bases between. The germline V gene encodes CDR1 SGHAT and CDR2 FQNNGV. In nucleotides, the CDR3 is TGTGCCAGCAGCTTTCGACCGGATACGCAGTATTTT. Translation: CASSFRPDTQYF. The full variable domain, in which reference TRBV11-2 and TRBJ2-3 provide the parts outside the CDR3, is EAGVAQSPRYKIIEKRQSVAFWCNPISGHATLYWYQQILGQGPKLLIQFQNNGVVDDSQLPKDRFSAERLKGVDSTLKIQPAKLEDSAVYLCASSFRPDTQYFGPGTRLTVL.

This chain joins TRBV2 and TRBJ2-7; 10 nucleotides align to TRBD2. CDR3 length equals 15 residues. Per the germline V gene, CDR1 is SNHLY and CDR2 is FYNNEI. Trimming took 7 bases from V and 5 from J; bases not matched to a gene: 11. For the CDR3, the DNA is TGTGCCAGCATATCAGGACTAGCGGTTTTCGACGAGCAGTACTTC. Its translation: CASISGLAVFDEQYF.

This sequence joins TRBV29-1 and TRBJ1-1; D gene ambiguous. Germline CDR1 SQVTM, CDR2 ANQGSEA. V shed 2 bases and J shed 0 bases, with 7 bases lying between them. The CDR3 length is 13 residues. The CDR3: CSVELYLNTEAFF. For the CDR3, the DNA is TGCAGCGTTGAACTCTATTTGAACACTGAAGCTTTCTTT.

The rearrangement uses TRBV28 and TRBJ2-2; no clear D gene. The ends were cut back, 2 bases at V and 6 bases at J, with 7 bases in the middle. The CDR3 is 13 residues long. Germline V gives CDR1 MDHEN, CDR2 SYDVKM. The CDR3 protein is CASSLASPGELFF. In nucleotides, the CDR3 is TGTGCCAGCAGTTTAGCCAGTCCCGGGGAGCTGTTTTTT.

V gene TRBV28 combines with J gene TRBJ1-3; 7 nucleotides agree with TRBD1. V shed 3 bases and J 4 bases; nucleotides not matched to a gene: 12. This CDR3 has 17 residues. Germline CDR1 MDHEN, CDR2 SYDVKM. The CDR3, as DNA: TGTGCCAGCAGTTTCGGGGACAGTCCTCGATCGGGAAACACCATATATTTT. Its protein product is CASSFGDSPRSGNTIYF. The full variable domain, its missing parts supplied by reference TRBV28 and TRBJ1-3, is DVKVTQSSRYLVKRTGEKVFLECVQDMDHENMFWYRQDPGLGLRLIYFSYDVKMKEKGDIPEGYSVSREKKERFSLILESASTNQTSMYLCASSFGDSPRSGNTIYFGEGSWLTVV.

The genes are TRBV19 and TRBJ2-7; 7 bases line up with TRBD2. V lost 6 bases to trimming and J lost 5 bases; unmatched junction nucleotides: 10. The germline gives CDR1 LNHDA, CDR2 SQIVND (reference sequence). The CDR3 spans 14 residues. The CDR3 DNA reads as TGTGCCAGTAGGGAGGATGGCGGGGGTAACGAGCAGTACTTC. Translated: CASREDGGGNEQYF.

The CDR3 nucleotides are TGTGCCAGCAGTAACCCAGCGGGGGGCTACACCTTC. Encoded protein: CASSNPAGGYTF. V usage is TRBV28 and J usage is TRBJ1-2; D is undetermined. This CDR3 has 12 residues. Trimming took 5 bases from V and 8 from J, leaving 12 bases between them. Germline V gene sequence: CDR1 MDHEN, CDR2 SYDVKM.